This TCR beta chain stems from a study of human T cells and chemical hapten exposure. Findings and limits, study-wide: Patch test score showed a positive correlation with PT1 expanded TCR counts. TCRs above 1 in 1000 frequency did not change with DPC sensitization. Large CDR3 similarity clusters arose significantly more often from expanded TCRs than from controls.

A few counts support this clonotype. The antigen is unknown. TCRdb re-called the RACE reads through MiXCR, storing one row per CDR3 protein. The sample shows about 120,000 distinct CDR3 sequences, roughly 13% of them seen only once. Time point defined: patch test 1, 2 weeks after DPC sensitization. Described treatment: therapeutic diphenylcyclopropenone sensitization with weekly scalp DPC. This CDR3 spans 13 amino acids. V lost 4 bases, J lost 7 bases, and 8 bases lay in between. The germline V gene encodes CDR1 KGHSH and CDR2 LQKENI. The chain couples TRBV18 to TRBJ1-6; no clear D. This clonotype was obtained from a man aged 18 to 30 with alopecia areata. Some clones in this sample may be carry-over from other donors' samples. The source material was whole blood, sampled in connection with sensitization to the hapten diphenylcyclopropenone (DPC). The CDR3 loop is CASSQGFNSPLHF. CDR3 in DNA: TGTGCCAGCTCACAAGGGTTCAATTCACCCCTCCACTTT.